One and the same sample provided the 7 T cell receptor beta chains below, sequenced in a study of persistence of HIV-infected CD4 T cells. This was the immunoSEQ version 4 assay in survey mode. Profiling relied on immunoSEQ multiplex PCR, and the TCRdb table lists in-frame clones only, not all of them. The sample shows about 46,000 clones, just under 90% of them seen only once. Their cognate antigens are unknown. Anti-CD3/anti-CD28 beads served as a nonspecific positive control stimulus. Sorting selected CD4+ T cells upregulating both CD40 ligand and CD69. The material was CD4+ T cells sorted from PBMCs after approximately 20-hour stimulation, obtained from a patient who received antiretroviral therapy. All receptors come from an adult woman with HIV who was CMV-seropositive.

The chain couples TRBV24-1 to TRBJ2-7; D remains ambiguous. CDR3 length: 11 residues. Germline CDR1 reads KGHDR; CDR2 reads SFDVKD. Trimming left V 3 bases short and J 3 bases short, with 2 bases between. The CDR3: CATSDRYEQYF. The CDR3 DNA follows: TGTGCCACCAGTGATCGCTACGAGCAGTACTTC.

The sample holds one count of this clone. The chain's CDR3 is CASSLGSAGGANVLTF. Written as DNA, the CDR3 is TGTGCCAGCAGCCTCGGTTCTGCAGGGGGGGCCAACGTCCTGACTTTC. V usage is TRBV3-1 (or the pseudogene TRBV3-2) and J usage is TRBJ2-6, with a tentative D call TRBD1 (5 bases). V was clipped by 4 bases and J by 4 bases, with 14 bases between them. The germline V gene has CDR1 LGHDT and CDR2 YNNKEL (reference sequence). The CDR3 length is 16 residues.

V usage is TRBV2 and J usage is TRBJ1-1; D perhaps matches TRBD1 (5 bases). The germline V gene has CDR1 SNHLY and CDR2 FYNNEI. The CDR3 is 14 amino acids. V was trimmed by 5 bases and J by 3 bases, leaving 13 bases between them. CDR3: CASSPREGYTEAFF. The CDR3, as DNA: TGTGCCAGCAGTCCTAGGGAGGGGTACACTGAAGCTTTCTTT.

The rearrangement joins TRBV13 to TRBJ2-1, with TRBD2 identical over 8 bases. Germline V gene lookup returns CDR1 PRHDT and CDR2 FYEKMQ (reference sequence). CDR3 size: 14 residues. V was pared by 5 bases and J by 8 bases, with 8 bases of the junction left unmatched. The chain's CDR3 is CASSPPGLGHEQFF. The CDR3 coding sequence is TGTGCCAGCAGCCCCCCGGGACTAGGCCATGAGCAGTTCTTC.

This sequence joins TRBV28 and TRBJ2-1; 9 bases match TRBD1. CDR3 length: 14 amino acids. Germline V gives CDR1 MDHEN, CDR2 SYDVKM. V dropped 3 bases and J dropped 7; count of bases not matched to a gene: 4. Here the CDR3 DNA reads TGTGCCAGCAGTTTCCTGGACAGGGGTAATGAGCAGTTCTTC. Amino acids: CASSFLDRGNEQFF.

The chain is built from TRBV18 and TRBJ2-7; TRBD2 agrees at 8 bases. Trimming at V came to 2 bases and at J to 5 bases, leaving 8 bases not matched to a gene. CDR3 length: 15 amino acids. CDR1 and CDR2 from the germline V gene are KGHSH and LQKENI. CDR3 in DNA: TGTGCCAGCTCACCAGAGACCAGCGGGGGCCACGAGCAGTACTTC. This sequence encodes CASSPETSGGHEQYF.

The chain couples TRBV18 to TRBJ2-2; D remains ambiguous. The V gene's germline CDR1 is KGHSH and CDR2 LQKENI. Trimming took off 4 bases at V and 6 bases at J, with 6 bases between the two ends. There are 12 residues in the CDR3. CDR3 nucleotides: TGTGCCAGCTCACTCCTTTCCGGGGAGCTGTTTTTT. Encoded protein: CASSLLSGELFF.